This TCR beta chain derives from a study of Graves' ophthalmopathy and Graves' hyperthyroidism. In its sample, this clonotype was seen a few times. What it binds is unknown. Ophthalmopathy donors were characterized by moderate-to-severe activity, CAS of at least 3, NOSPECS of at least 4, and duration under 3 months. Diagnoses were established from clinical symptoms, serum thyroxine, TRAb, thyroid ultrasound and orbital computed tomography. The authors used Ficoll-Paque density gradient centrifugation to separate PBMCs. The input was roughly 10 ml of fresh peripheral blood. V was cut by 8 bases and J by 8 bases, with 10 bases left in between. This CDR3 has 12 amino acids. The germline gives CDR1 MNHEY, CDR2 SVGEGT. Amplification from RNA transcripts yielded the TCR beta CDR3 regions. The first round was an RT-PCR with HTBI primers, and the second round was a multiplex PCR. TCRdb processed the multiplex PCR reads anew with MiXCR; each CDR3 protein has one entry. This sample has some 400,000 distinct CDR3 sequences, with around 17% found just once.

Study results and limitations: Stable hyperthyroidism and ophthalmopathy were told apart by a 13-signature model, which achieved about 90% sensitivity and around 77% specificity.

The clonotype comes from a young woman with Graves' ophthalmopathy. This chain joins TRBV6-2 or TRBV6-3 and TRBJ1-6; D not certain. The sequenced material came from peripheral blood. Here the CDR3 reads CASGRADSPLHF. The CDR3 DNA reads TGTGCCAGCGGTAGAGCGGATTCACCCCTCCACTTT.